Included here is one T cell receptor (beta chain) sequence, with context. This clone was seen once. Its recognized antigen is unknown. One base away there is no much larger clone; base qualities are not given. This specimen comes from a study of T cell changes during pregnancy in multiple sclerosis (dated by TCRdb to about 2019). With regard to the full study: Changes in the T cell repertoire over the course of pregnancy were examined in this study in women with multiple sclerosis.

Sequences SEHNR (CDR1) and FQNEAQ (CDR2) are obtained from the germline V gene (reference sequence). The CDR3 starts with the cysteine, ends with the phenylalanine, and has 13 residues. The only DNA kept is the CDR3, 39 bases in frame from the first base. Unmatched junction bases come to 3, with V trimmed by 5 bases and J by 5 bases. The library came from the immunoSEQ multiplex PCR assay. TCRdb took over this immuneACCESS table, retaining in-frame rearrangements with V and J assigned. Such tables are incomplete; in checked studies, under half of the missing clones stem from an unresolved V gene, and the remainder is unexplained. A total of about 53,000 clones appear in this sample, roughly nine tenths of them only once. Of the sample, 3% is held by the ten largest clones.

This receptor was identified in a female donor with multiple sclerosis, enrolled in a pregnancy study. This chain is built from TRBV7-9 and TRBJ2-4; 7 junctional bases match TRBD1. The sequencing here drew on CD8+ T cells from peripheral blood mononuclear cells, taken before pregnancy. The bases are TGTGCCAGCAGCGGAACAGGGGAAAACATTCAGTACTTC. Its translation is CASSGTGENIQYF.